Following are 14 T cell receptor beta chains from one sample sequenced in a study of CD8 T cells in ankylosing spondylitis. TCRdb reanalysed the 5' RACE reads using MiXCR and keeps one entry per CDR3 protein. Seen here are approximately 220,000 distinct CDR3 sequences, approximately 10% observed once, and the top ten hold about 20%. The sequencing sample was made of blood, either unsorted or a sorted T cell fraction (not recorded which). The receptors here all came from a male donor with ankylosing spondylitis or in good health (not recorded which).

The chain recombines TRBV4-2 with TRBJ1-5, with D possibly matching TRBD1 (5 bases). Looked up from germline, CDR1 is LGHNA and CDR2 is YNFKEQ. V was cut by 0 bases and J by 9 bases, with 9 bases left in between. The CDR3 is made up of 13 amino acids. This chain's CDR3 is CASSQEPGLPQHF. DNA for the CDR3: TGTGCCAGCAGCCAAGAACCAGGGTTGCCCCAGCATTTT.

This clonotype has a count of ten or more. The gene calls are TRBV20-1 and TRBJ1-4; weak D call: TRBD1 (6 bases). From germline, CDR1 is DFQATT and CDR2 SNEGSKA (reference sequence). CDR3 length: 15 residues. The V end lost 2 bases, the J end lost 0 bases, and 10 bases lay between the germline ends. CDR3 amino acids: CSARQGSATNEKLFF. The DNA of the CDR3 is TGCAGTGCTAGACAGGGGAGTGCAACTAATGAAAAACTGTTTTTT.

This clonotype was counted a few times. V and J are TRBV12-3 or TRBV12-4 and TRBJ2-7; perhaps D is TRBD1 or TRBD2 (5 bases each). Trimming removed 7 bases at V and 3 bases at J, with 10 bases between. The CDR3 length is 12 residues. CDR3 sequence (DNA): TGTGCCAGCACGAGGGGTATCTACGAGCAGTACTTC. Translating it yields CASTRGIYEQYF.

This clonotype was seen repeatedly, ten times or more. This CDR3 is CASSLAKDRVYEQYF. The CDR3, as DNA: TGTGCCAGCAGCTTAGCCAAGGACAGGGTTTACGAGCAGTACTTC. V gene TRBV7-2 combines with J gene TRBJ2-7, with 8 bases fitting TRBD1. This CDR3 contains 15 residues. CDR1 is SGHTA, CDR2 FQGNSA, per germline. V was clipped by 0 bases and J by 4 bases; unmatched bases: 5. Full variable domain (rest looked up from reference TRBV7-2 and TRBJ2-7): GAGVSQSPSNKVTEKGKDVELRCDPISGHTALYWYRQSLGQGLEFLIYFQGNSAPDKSGLPSDRFSAERTGGSVSTLTIQRTQQEDSAVYLCASSLAKDRVYEQYFGPGTRLTVT.

Ten or more counts support this clonotype. This chain joins TRBV6-1 and TRBJ2-7; the match to TRBD1 covers 8 bases. V was clipped by 6 bases and J by 3 bases; unmatched bases: 4. Looked up from germline, CDR1 is MNHNS and CDR2 is SASEGT. The CDR3 loop spans 13 amino acids. CDR3 region: CASSSGQGYEQYF. CDR3 DNA: TGTGCCAGCAGCTCCGGACAGGGCTACGAGCAGTACTTC.

The chain couples TRBV28 to TRBJ1-2; D perhaps matches TRBD1 (6 bases). The CDR3 runs 15 residues. V was clipped by 5 bases and J by 8 bases, with 21 bases between them. Germline V lookup: CDR1 MDHEN, CDR2 SYDVKM. The CDR3 spells CASSTWAGATKGYTF. Written as DNA, the CDR3 is TGTGCCAGCAGTACATGGGCAGGGGCAACTAAGGGCTACACCTTC.

Many counts were recorded for this clonotype. CDR3 bases: TGCGCCAGCAGCCCCCGGCTGCTAGCGGGGGGAGACAATGAGCAGTTCTTC. It codes for CASSPRLLAGGDNEQFF. The J gene is TRBJ2-1, the V gene TRBV5-1, with 11 bases fitting TRBD2. Germline assignment: CDR1 SGHRS and CDR2 YFSETQ. V dropped 4 bases and J dropped 5; count of bases not matched to a gene: 11. The CDR3 is 17 residues long.

This clonotype was counted many times. This chain connects TRBV20-1 to TRBJ2-7; D is uncertain. V shed 3 bases and J shed 1 base, with 7 bases lying between them. Germline V gene lookup returns CDR1 DFQATT and CDR2 SNEGSKA (reference sequence). The CDR3 is 12 residues long. CDR3 DNA sequence: TGCAGTGCTAGTTTTGGTTCCTACGAGCAGTACTTC. Translating gives CSASFGSYEQYF.

This clonotype has ten or more counts. The chain recombines TRBV3-1 with TRBJ2-7; 10 nucleotides agree with TRBD1. The CDR3 runs to 12 residues. V was pared by 3 bases and J by 10 bases, with 3 bases of the junction left unmatched. Looked up from germline, CDR1 is LGHDT and CDR2 is YNNKEL (reference sequence). The chain's CDR3 is CASSQRDRGQYF. DNA of the CDR3: TGTGCCAGCAGCCAGCGGGACAGGGGACAGTACTTC.

This clonotype was detected ten times or more. The genes are TRBV7-9 and TRBJ2-1; D uncertain. This CDR3 region has 11 residues. Germline-derived CDR1 and CDR2 are SEHNR and FQNEAQ (reference sequence). Between the trimmed V and J ends, which lost 4 bases and 10 bases, there was a span of 8 bases. CDR3 bases: TGTGCCAGCAGCTCCTCGGAGGAGCAGTTCTTC. Translation: CASSSSEEQFF.

In this sample, this clonotype turned up many times. V gene TRBV7-8 combines with J gene TRBJ2-3, with 9 bases matching TRBD2. Trimming removed 5 bases from V and 3 bases from J; junction bases left unmatched: 6. The CDR3 is 15 amino acids. Looked up from germline, CDR1 is SGHVS and CDR2 is FQNEAQ. The CDR3 DNA sequence: TGTGCCAGCAGCCCGCGGGGGGGCGGTACAGATACGCAGTATTTT. It encodes CASSPRGGGTDTQYF.

A few counts support this clonotype. The rearrangement links TRBV11-2 to TRBJ2-3; the D is unclear. Germline values: CDR1 SGHAT, CDR2 FQNNGV. Between the trimmed V and J ends, which lost 2 bases and 6 bases, there was a span of 15 bases. The CDR3 totals 15 residues. CDR3 region: CASSLMVGLPDTQYF. CDR3 in DNA: TGTGCCAGCAGCTTAATGGTGGGCCTGCCGGATACGCAGTATTTT. Using reference TRBV11-2 and TRBJ2-3 for the parts outside the CDR3, the full variable domain is EAGVAQSPRYKIIEKRQSVAFWCNPISGHATLYWYQQILGQGPKLLIQFQNNGVVDDSQLPKDRFSAERLKGVDSTLKIQPAKLEDSAVYLCASSLMVGLPDTQYFGPGTRLTVL.

This clonotype was seen at least ten times. The V call is TRBV30, the J call TRBJ2-1; 7 bases align to TRBD2. Germline trimming cut 4 bases from V and 8 bases from J; bases unmatched to any gene: 8. Germline V gene data show CDR1 as GTSNPN and CDR2 as SVGIG (reference sequence). CDR3 length equals 13 residues. CDR3 protein: CAWNPAGWDEQFF. CDR3 coding DNA: TGTGCCTGGAATCCAGCGGGGTGGGATGAGCAGTTCTTC.

In the case of this clonotype: At one end, the junction sequence differs from germline, possibly due to a read error. This chain joins TRBV12-3 or TRBV12-4 and TRBJ1-5; D gene unclear. The CDR3 loop spans 13 amino acids. CDR3 nucleotides: TGTGCCAGCAGTTTAGGTAGGGATCAGGCCCAGCATTTT. Translation gives CASSLGRDQAQHF.